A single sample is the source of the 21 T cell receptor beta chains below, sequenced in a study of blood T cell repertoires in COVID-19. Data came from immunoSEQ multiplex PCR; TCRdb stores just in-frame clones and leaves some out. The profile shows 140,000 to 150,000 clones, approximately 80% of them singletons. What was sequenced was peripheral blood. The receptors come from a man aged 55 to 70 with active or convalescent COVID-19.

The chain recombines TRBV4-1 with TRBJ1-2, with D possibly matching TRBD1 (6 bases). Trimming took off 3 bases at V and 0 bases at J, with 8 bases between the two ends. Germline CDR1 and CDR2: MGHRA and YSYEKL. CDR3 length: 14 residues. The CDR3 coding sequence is TGCGCCAGCAGCCAGGACAGAGCTAACTATGGCTACACCTTC. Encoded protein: CASSQDRANYGYTF.

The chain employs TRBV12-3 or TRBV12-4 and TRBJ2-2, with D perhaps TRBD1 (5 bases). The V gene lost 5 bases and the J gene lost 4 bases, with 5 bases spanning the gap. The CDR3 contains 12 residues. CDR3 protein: CASSQGTGELFF. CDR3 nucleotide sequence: TGTGCCAGCAGTCAGGGCACCGGGGAGCTGTTTTTT.

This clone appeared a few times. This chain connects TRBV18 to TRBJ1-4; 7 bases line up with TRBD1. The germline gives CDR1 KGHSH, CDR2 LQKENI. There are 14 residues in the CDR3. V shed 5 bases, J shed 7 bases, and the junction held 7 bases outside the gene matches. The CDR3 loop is CASSSDRVGEKLFF. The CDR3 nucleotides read TGTGCCAGCTCATCCGACAGGGTTGGTGAAAAACTGTTTTTT.

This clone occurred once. CDR3 sequence: CASSPRQDLNEKLFF. The CDR3, as DNA: TGTGCCAGCAGTCCCAGACAGGACTTGAATGAAAAACTGTTTTTT. This chain joins TRBV27 and TRBJ1-4; possible D gene TRBD1, 6 bases. Trimming shortened V by 5 bases and J by 5 bases, and 15 bases separated the two germline ends. The germline CDR1 and CDR2 sequences are MNHEY and SMNVEV (reference sequence). This CDR3 contains 15 residues. The full variable domain, completed using reference TRBV27 and TRBJ1-4, is EAQVTQNPRYLITVTGKKLTVTCSQNMNHEYMSWYRQDPGLGLRQIYYSMNVEVTDKGDVPEGYKVSRKEKRNFPLILESPSPNQTSLYFCASSPRQDLNEKLFFGSGTQLSVL.

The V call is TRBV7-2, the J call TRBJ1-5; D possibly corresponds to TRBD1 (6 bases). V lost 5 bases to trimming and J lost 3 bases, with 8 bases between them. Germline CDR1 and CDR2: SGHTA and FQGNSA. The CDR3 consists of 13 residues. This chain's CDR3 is CASSTGFNQPQHF. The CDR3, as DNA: TGTGCCAGCAGCACAGGGTTCAATCAGCCCCAGCATTTT.

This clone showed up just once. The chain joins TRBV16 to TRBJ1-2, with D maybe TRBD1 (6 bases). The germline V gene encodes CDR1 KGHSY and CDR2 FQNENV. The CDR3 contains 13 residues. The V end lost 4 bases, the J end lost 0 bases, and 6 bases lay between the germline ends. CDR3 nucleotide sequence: TGTGCCAGCAGCCGGACAGCTAACTATGGCTACACCTTC. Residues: CASSRTANYGYTF.

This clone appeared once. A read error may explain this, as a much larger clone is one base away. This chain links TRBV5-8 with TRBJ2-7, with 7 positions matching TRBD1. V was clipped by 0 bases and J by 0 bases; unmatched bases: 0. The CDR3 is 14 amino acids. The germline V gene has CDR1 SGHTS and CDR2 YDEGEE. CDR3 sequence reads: CASSLGDSSYEQYF. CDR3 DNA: TGTGCCAGCAGCTTGGGGGACAGCTCCTACGAGCAGTACTTC.

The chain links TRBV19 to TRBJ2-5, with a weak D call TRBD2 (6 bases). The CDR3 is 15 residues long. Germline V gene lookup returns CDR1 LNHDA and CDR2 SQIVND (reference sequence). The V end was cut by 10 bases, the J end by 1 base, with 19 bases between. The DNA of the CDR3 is TGTGCCACTTCCCCCACGTCCGGGAGCCAAGAGACCCAGTACTTC. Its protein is CATSPTSGSQETQYF.

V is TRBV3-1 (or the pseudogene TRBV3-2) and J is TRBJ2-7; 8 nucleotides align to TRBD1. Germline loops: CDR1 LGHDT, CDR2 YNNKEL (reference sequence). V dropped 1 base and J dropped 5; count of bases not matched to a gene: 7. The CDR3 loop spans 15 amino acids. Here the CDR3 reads CASSQGGQGTHEQYF. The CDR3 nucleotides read TGTGCCAGCAGCCAAGGTGGACAGGGTACCCACGAGCAGTACTTC.

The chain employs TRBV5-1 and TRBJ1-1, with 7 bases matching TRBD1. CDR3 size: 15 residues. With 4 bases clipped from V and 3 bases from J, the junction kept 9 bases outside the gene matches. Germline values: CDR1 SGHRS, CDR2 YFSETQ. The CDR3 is CASSLDRFRDTEAFF. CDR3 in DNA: TGCGCCAGCAGCCTGGACAGGTTCAGGGACACTGAAGCTTTCTTT. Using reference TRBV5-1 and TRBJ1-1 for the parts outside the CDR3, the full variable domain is KAGVTQTPRYLIKTRGQQVTLSCSPISGHRSVSWYQQTPGQGLQFLFEYFSETQRNKGNFPGRFSGRQFSNSRSEMNVSTLELGDSALYLCASSLDRFRDTEAFFGQGTRLTVV.

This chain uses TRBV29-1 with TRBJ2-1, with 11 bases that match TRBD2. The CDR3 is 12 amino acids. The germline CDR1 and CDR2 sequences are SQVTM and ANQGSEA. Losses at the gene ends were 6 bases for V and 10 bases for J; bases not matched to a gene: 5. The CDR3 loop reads CSVPGLAEEQFF. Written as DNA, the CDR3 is TGCAGCGTGCCGGGACTAGCGGAAGAGCAGTTCTTC.

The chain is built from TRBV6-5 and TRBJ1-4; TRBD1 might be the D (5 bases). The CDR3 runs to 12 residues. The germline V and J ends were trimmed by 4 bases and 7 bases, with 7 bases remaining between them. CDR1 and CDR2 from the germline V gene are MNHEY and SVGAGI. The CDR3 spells CASSFRGEKLFF. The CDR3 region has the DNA TGTGCCAGCAGTTTTAGGGGTGAAAAACTGTTTTTT.

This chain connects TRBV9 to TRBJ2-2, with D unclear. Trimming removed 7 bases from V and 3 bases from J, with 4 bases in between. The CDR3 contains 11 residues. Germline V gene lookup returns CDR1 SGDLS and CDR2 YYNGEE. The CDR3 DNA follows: TGTGCCAGCTCATACACCGGGGAGCTGTTTTTT. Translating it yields CASSYTGELFF.

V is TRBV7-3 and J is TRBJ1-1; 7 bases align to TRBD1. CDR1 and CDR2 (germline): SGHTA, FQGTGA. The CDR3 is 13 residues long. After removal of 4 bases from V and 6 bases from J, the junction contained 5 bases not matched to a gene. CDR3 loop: CASSSNRGAEAFF. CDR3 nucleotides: TGTGCCAGCAGCTCAAACAGGGGTGCTGAAGCTTTCTTT.

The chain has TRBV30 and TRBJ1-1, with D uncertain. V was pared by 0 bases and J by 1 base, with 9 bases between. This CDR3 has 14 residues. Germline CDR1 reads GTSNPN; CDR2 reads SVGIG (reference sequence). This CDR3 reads CAWSVIGGNTEAFF. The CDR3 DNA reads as TGTGCCTGGAGTGTGATCGGAGGGAACACTGAAGCTTTCTTT.

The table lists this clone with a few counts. The CDR3 coding sequence is TGTGCCAGCTCATCCGGCGGCGATCAGCCCCAGCATTTT. Amino acid sequence: CASSSGGDQPQHF. The gene calls are TRBV18 and TRBJ1-5; D gene ambiguous. Per the germline V gene, CDR1 is KGHSH and CDR2 is LQKENI. CDR3 size: 13 residues. V was pared by 5 bases and J by 5 bases, with 10 bases between.

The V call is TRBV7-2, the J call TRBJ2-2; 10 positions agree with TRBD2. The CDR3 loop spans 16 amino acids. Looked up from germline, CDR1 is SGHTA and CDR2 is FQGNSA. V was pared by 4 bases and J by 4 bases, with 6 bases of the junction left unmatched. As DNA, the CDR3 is TGTGCCAGCAGCTCGTCTAGCGGGAGAGTCACCGGGGAGCTGTTTTTT. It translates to CASSSSSGRVTGELFF.

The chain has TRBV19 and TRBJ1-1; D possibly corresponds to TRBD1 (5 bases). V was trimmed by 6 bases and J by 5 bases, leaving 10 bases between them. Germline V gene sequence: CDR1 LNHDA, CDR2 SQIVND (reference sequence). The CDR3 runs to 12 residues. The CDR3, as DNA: TGTGCCAGTAGCCGGGGGACGACTGAAGCTTTCTTT. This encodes CASSRGTTEAFF. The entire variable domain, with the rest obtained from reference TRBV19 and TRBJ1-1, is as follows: DGGITQSPKYLFRKEGQNVTLSCEQNLNHDAMYWYRQDPGQGLRLIYYSQIVNDFQKGDIAEGYSVSREKKESFPLTVTSAQKNPTAFYLCASSRGTTEAFFGQGTRLTVV.

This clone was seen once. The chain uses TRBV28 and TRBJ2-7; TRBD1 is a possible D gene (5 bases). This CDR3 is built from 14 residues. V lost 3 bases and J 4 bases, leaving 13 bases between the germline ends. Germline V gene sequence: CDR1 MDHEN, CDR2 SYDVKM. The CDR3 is CASSFSRVTYEQYF. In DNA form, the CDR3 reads TGTGCCAGCAGTTTCTCCAGGGTTACTTACGAGCAGTACTTC.

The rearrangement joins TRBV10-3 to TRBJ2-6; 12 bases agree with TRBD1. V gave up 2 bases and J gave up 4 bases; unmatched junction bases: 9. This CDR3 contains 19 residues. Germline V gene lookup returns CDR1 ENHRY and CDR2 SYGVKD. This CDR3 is CAISEGKGQGALGANVLTF. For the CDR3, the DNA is TGTGCCATCAGTGAGGGTAAGGGACAGGGGGCGCTCGGGGCCAACGTCCTGACTTTC.

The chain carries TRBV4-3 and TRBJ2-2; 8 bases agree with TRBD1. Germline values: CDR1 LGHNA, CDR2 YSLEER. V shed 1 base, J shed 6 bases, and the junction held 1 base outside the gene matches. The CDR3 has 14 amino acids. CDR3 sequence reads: CASSQGQGSGELFF. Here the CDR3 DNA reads TGCGCCAGCAGCCAAGGACAGGGGTCCGGGGAGCTGTTTTTT.